This T cell receptor beta chain was documented in a study of early stage breast cancer tumors. Background on the study: Of some 17 invasive breast tumors, around 13 were hormone receptor-positive, HER2-negative.

General study results and limits: Blood repertoires resembled normal breast more than tumor. Tumors had approximately 2.6-fold higher T cell density and higher clonality than adjacent normal breast tissue.

TCRdb's copy holds only in-frame clones and misses some; the assay was immunoSEQ multiplex PCR. Of fewer than 75,000 clones in the sample, roughly 80% were seen once. The ends were cut back, 6 bases at V and 4 bases at J, with 8 bases in the middle. This CDR3 has 11 amino acids. Germline V gene lookup returns CDR1 DFQATT and CDR2 SNEGSKA (reference sequence). In the case of this clone: No antigen is known for it.

The sample comprised blood. The rearrangement joins TRBV20-1 to TRBJ2-3, with D hard to call. The source is a person aged 30 to 40 with breast cancer. The CDR3 loop is CSASLADTQYF. Written as DNA, the CDR3 is TGCAGTGCCTCCTTAGCAGATACGCAGTATTTT.